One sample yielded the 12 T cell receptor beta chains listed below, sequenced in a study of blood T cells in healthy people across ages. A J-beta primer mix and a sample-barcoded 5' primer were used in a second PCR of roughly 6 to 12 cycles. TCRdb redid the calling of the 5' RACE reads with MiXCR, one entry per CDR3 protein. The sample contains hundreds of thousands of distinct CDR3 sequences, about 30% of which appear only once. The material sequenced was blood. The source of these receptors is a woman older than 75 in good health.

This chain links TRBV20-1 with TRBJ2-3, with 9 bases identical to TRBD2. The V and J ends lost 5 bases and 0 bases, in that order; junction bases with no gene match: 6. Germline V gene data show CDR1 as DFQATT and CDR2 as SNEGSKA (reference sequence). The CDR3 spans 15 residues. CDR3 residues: CSADKRGVSTDTQYF. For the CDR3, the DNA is TGCAGTGCTGATAAGCGGGGGGTTAGCACAGATACGCAGTATTTT.

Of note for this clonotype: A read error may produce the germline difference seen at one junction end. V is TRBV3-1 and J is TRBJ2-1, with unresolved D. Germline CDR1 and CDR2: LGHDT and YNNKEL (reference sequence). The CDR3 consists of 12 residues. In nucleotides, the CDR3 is TGTGCCTGCAGCCCGTCATACAATGAGCAGTTCTTC. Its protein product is CACSPSYNEQFF.

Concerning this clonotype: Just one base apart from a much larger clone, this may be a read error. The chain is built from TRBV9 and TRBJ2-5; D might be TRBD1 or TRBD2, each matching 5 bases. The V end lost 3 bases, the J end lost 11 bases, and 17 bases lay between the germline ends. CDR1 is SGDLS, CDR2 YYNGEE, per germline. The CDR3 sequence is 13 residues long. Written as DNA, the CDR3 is TGTGCCAGCAGCGCCTCAGGGAGAAATAAGCAGTACTTC. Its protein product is CASSASGRNKQYF.

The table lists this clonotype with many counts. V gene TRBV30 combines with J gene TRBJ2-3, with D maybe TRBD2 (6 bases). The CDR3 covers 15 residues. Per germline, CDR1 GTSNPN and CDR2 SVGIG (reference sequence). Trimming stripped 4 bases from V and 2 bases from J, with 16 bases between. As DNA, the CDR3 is TGTGCCTGGACCCTCGGGAGTACCAACACAGATACGCAGTATTTT. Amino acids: CAWTLGSTNTDTQYF.

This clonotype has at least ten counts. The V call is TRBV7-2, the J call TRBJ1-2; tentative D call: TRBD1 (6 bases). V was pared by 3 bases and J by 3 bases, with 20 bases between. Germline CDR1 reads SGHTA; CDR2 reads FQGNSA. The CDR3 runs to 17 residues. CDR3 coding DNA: TGTGCCAGCAGCTTGGAGGGGGGGACGGGCTCTGACTATGGCTACACCTTC. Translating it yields CASSLEGGTGSDYGYTF.

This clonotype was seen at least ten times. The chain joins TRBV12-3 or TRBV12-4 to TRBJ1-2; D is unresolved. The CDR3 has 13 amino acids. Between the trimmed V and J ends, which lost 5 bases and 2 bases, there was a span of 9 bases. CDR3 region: CASSRAPNYGYTF. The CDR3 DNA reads TGTGCCAGCAGTAGGGCGCCGAACTATGGCTACACCTTC.

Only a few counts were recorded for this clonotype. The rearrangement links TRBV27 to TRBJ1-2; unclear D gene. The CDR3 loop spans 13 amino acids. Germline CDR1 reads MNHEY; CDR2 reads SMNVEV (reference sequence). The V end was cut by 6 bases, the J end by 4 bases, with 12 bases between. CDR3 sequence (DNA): TGTGCCAGCAGCCCTATCGGAGGCTATGGCTACACCTTC. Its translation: CASSPIGGYGYTF.

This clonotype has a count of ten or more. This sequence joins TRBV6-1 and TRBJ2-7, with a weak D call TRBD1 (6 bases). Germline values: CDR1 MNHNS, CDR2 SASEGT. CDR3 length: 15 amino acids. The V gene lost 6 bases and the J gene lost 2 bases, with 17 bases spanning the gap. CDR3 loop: CASRVTGGTTYEQYF. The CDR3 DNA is TGTGCCAGCAGAGTGACAGGTGGAACAACCTACGAGCAGTACTTC.

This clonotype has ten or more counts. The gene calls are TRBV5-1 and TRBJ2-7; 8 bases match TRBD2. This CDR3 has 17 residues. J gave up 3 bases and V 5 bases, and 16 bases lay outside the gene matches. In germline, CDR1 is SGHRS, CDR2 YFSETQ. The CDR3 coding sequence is TGCGCCAGCAGATGGGACACCGGGGGGGCAGTCATCTACGAGCAGTACTTC. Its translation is CASRWDTGGAVIYEQYF. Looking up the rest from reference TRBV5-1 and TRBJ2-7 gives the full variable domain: KAGVTQTPRYLIKTRGQQVTLSCSPISGHRSVSWYQQTPGQGLQFLFEYFSETQRNKGNFPGRFSGRQFSNSRSEMNVSTLELGDSALYLCASRWDTGGAVIYEQYFGPGTRLTVT.

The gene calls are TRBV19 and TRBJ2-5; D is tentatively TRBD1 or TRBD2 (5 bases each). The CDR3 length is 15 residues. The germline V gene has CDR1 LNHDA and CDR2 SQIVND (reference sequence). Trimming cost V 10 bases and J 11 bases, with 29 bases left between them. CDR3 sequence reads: CATRDRAGTLGEQYF. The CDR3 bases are TGTGCCACCAGGGATCGGGCGGGCACCCTAGGAGAGCAGTACTTC. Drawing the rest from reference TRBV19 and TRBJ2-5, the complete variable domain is DGGITQSPKYLFRKEGQNVTLSCEQNLNHDAMYWYRQDPGQGLRLIYYSQIVNDFQKGDIAEGYSVSREKKESFPLTVTSAQKNPTAFYLCATRDRAGTLGEQYFGPGTRLLVL.

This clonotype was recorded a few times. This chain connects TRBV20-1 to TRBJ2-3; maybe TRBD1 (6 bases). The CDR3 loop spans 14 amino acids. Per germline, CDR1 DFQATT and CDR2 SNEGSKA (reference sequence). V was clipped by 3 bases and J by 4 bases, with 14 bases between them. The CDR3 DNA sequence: TGCAGTGCTAGTAGGGGCAGGGGTTCAGATACGCAGTATTTT. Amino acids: CSASRGRGSDTQYF.

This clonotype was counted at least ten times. CDR3 residues: CASSLVSGLAYEQYF. For the CDR3, the DNA is TGCGCCAGCAGCTTGGTGTCAGGTTTAGCCTACGAGCAGTACTTC. This rearrangement joins TRBV5-1 to TRBJ2-7; D gene uncertain. Per the germline V gene, CDR1 is SGHRS and CDR2 is YFSETQ. Deletions cut 0 bases from V and 2 bases from J, with 12 bases between. This CDR3 comprises 15 residues.